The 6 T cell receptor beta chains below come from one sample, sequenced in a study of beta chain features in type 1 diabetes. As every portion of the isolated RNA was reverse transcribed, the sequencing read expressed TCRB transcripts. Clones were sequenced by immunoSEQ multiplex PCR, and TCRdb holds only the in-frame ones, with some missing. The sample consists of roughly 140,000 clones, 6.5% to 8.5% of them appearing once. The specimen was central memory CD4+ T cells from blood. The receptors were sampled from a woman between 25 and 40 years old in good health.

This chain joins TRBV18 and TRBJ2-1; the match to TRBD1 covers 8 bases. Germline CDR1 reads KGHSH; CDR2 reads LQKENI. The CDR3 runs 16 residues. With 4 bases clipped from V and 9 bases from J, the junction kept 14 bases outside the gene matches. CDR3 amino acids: CASSHSAWTGSLEQFF. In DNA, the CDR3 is TGTGCCAGCTCACATAGCGCCTGGACAGGGTCCCTTGAGCAGTTCTTC. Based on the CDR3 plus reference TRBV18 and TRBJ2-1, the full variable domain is NAGVMQNPRHLVRRRGQEARLRCSPMKGHSHVYWYRQLPEEGLKFMVYLQKENIIDESGMPKERFSAEFPKEGPSILRIQQVVRGDSAAYFCASSHSAWTGSLEQFFGPGTRLTVL.

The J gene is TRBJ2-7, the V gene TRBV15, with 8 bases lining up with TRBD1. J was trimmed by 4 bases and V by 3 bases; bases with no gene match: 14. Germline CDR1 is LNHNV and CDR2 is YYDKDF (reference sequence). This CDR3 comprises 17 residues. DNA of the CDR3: TGTGCCACCAGCAGGAGTACCCGCGGCAGGGGGCCGTACGAGCAGTACTTC. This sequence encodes CATSRSTRGRGPYEQYF.

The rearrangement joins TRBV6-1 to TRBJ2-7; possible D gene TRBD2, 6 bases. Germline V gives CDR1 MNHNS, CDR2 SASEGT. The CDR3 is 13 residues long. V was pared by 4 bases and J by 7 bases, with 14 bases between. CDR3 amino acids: CASSGGGSREQYF. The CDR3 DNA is TGTGCCAGCAGTGGAGGAGGGTCGAGAGAGCAGTACTTC.

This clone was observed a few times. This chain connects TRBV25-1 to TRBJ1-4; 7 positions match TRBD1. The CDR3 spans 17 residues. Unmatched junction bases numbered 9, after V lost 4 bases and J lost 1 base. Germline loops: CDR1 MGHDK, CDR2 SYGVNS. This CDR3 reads CASSGRHRGKTNEKLFF. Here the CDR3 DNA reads TGTGCCAGCAGTGGGAGACACAGGGGTAAAACTAATGAAAAACTGTTTTTT.

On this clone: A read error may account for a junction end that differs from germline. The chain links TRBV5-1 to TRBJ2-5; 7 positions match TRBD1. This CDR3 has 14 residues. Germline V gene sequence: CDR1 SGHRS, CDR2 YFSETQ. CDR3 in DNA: TGTGCCAGCAGCGCGACAGGGCCCGTGGAGACCCAGTACTTC. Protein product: CASSATGPVETQYF.

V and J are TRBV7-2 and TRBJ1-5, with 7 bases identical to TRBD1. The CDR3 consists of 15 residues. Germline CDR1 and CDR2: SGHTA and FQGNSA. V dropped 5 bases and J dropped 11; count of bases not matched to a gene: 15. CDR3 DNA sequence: TGTGCCAGCAGCCCTTCGACAGGGCTCGCAGGGGCCCAGCATTTT. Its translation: CASSPSTGLAGAQHF.